This T cell receptor (beta chain) was sequenced during a study of blood T cell repertoires in COVID-19. Looking at the study overall: Samples taken during acute and convalescent COVID-19 were collected in the United States, Italy and Spain. The analysed material was cDNA or gDNA that came from T cells, B-cell-depleted T cells, or PBMCs.

Profiled with immunoSEQ multiplex PCR; TCRdb holds only in-frame clones, not every one. The sample includes roughly 120,000 clones, about 82% of them seen just once. The V and J ends lost 5 bases and 1 base, in that order; junction bases with no gene match: 9. The CDR3 has 16 amino acids. CDR1 and CDR2 (germline): SGHTA, FQGNSA. V is TRBV7-2 and J is TRBJ2-3; 7 bases map to TRBD1. The sequence came from a human donor in a cohort sampled during active COVID-19. The material sequenced was peripheral blood. The CDR3 nucleotides read TGTGCCAGCAGCCTGCAGGGGGTGGTCGGCACAGATACGCAGTATTTT. It yields the protein CASSLQGVVGTDTQYF. The full variable domain, with the rest looked up from reference TRBV7-2 and TRBJ2-3, is GAGVSQSPSNKVTEKGKDVELRCDPISGHTALYWYRQSLGQGLEFLIYFQGNSAPDKSGLPSDRFSAERTGGSVSTLTIQRTQQEDSAVYLCASSLQGVVGTDTQYFGPGTRLTVL.